This record concerns one TCR beta chain sequence. This CDR3 is built from 16 residues. From germline, CDR1 is SGHDN and CDR2 FVKESK. The germline V and J ends were trimmed by 0 bases and 0 bases, with 9 bases remaining between them. The data were taken from a study of low-dose radiotherapy and immunotherapy resistance in tumors. Overall study context: While receiving nivolumab 240 mg every two weeks, patients also received ipilimumab 1 mg/kg every six weeks, both intravenously.

TRAV and TRBV primers primed cDNA for both TCRalpha and TCRbeta. Amplification of TCRs used a constant-region primer and V-primer adapter for 20 PCR cycles. A single record per CDR3 protein comes from TCRdb applying MiXCR to the reads. The sample holds roughly 11,000 distinct CDR3 sequences, around half seen once. The sequence derives from a human donor with advanced metastatic prostate, ovarian, gallbladder or colorectal cancer (not recorded which). This table probably holds off-target reads from a library built for another chain. The V gene is TRBV14, the J gene TRBJ1-3; D uncertain. This CDR3 is CASSQEATRSGNTIYF. CDR3 in DNA: TGTGCCAGCAGCCAAGAGGCAACTCGCTCTGGAAACACCATATATTTT.